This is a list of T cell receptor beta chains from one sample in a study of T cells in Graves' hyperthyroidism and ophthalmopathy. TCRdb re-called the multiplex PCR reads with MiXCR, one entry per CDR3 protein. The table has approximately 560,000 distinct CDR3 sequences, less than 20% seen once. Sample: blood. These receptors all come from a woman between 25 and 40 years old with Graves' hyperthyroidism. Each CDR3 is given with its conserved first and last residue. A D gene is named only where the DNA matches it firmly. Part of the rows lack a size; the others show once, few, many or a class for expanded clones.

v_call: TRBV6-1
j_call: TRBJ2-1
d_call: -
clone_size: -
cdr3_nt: TGTGCCAGCAAAGGGGGGGGGACCGATTGGTACAATGAGCAGTTCTTC
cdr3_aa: CASKGGGTDWYNEQFF

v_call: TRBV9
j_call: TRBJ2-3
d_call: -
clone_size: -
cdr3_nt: TGTACCAGCAGCGCGGGGACAGATAGCACAGATACGCAGTATTTT
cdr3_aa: CTSSAGTDSTDTQYF

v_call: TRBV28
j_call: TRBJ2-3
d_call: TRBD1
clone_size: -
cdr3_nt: TGTGCCAGCAGTTCGAGGGGGCTGGGGACAGATACGCAGTATTTT
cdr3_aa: CASSSRGLGTDTQYF

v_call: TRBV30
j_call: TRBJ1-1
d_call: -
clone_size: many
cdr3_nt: TGTGCCTGGAGCCACTACTTGGGGCCTGAAGCTTTCTTT
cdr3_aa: CAWSHYLGPEAFF

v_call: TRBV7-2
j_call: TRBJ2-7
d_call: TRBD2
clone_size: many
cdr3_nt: TGTGCCAGCAGCTATAGAGGGGAGGGCTACGAGCAGTACTTC
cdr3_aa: CASSYRGEGYEQYF

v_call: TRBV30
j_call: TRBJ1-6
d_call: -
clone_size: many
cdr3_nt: TGTGCCTGGAGTGTACGTCAGGTCTATAATTCACCCCTCCACTTT
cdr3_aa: CAWSVRQVYNSPLHF

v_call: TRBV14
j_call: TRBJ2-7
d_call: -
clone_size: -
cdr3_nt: TGTGCCAGCAGCCAGATCCAGGGGCTCGGCTACGAGCAGTACTTC
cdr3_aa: CASSQIQGLGYEQYF

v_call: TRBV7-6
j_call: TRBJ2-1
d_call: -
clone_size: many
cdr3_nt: TGTGCCAGCAGCTCCCTTGGTAGTGAGCAGTTCTTC
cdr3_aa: CASSSLGSEQFF

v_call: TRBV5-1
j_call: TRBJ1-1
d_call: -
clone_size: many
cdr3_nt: TGCGCCAGCAGCTTGGACAGGCCGGGCACTGAAGCTTTCTTT
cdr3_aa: CASSLDRPGTEAFF

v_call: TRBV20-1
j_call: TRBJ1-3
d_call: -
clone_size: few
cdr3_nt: TGCAGTGCTCATACGGGGGCTGGAAACACCATATATTTT
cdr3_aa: CSAHTGAGNTIYF

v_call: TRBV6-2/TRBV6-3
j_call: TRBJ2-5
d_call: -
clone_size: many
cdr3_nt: TGTGCCAGCAGTCGAACCAGGTTCCAAGAGACCCAGTACTTC
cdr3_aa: CASSRTRFQETQYF

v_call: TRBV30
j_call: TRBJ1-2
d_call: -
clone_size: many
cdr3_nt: TGTGCCTGGAGTGTAAAGGGGTCAAACTATGGCTACACCTTC
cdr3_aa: CAWSVKGSNYGYTF

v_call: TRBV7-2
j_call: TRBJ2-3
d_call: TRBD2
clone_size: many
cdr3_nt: TGTGCCAGCAGCTTACTAGCGGGAGGTCTTTCGCCGCAGTATTTT
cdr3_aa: CASSLLAGGLSPQYF

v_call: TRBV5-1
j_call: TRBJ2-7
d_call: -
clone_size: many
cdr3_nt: TGCGCCAGCAACCGTGACAGCAGAGCCTACGAGCAGTACTTC
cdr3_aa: CASNRDSRAYEQYF

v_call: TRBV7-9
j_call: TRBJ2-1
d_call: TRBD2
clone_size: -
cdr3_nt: TGTGCCAGCAGCCCCGGGACTAGTTTCTACAATGAGCAGTTCTTC
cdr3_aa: CASSPGTSFYNEQFF

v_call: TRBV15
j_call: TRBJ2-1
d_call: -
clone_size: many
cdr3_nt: TGTGCCACCAGCAAGATGGGGCTCATCTACAATGAGCAGTTCTTC
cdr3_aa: CATSKMGLIYNEQFF

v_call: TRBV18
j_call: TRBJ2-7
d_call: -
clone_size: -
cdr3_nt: TGTGCCAGCTCACGAAACTCCTACGGGCAGTACTTC
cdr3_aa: CASSRNSYGQYF

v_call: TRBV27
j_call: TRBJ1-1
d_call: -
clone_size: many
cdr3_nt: TGTGCCAGCAGGACAACAGGGTTCCCCACTGAAGCTTTCTTT
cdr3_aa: CASRTTGFPTEAFF

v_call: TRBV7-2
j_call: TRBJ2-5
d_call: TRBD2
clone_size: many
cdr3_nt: TGTGCCAGCAGCTTAGCGAGGTTGGCTAGCGGGTCCCCAGAACCCTTAAAAGAGACCCAGTACTTC
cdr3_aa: CASSLARLASGSPEPLKETQYF

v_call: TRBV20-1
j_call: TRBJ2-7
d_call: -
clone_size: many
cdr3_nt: TGCAGTGCTAGAATCCACGAGCAGTACTTC
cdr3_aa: CSARIHEQYF

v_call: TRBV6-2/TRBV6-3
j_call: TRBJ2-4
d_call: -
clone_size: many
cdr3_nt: TGTGCCAGCGTAAAACATCCGAGGACAGAGACGAAAAACATTCAGTACTTC
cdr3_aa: CASVKHPRTETKNIQYF

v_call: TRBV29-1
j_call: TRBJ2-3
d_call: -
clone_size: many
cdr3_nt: TGCAGCGTTGCAATTCCGTCCACAGATACGCAGTATTTT
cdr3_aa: CSVAIPSTDTQYF

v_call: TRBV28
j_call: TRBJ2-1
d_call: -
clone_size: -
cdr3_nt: TGTGCCAGCGGGTCATATCTGCCTTATTACAATGAGCAGTTCTTC
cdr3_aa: CASGSYLPYYNEQFF

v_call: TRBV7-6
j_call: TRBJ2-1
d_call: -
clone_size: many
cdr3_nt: TGTGCCAGCAGCTTAGAAGTCGCCACCGTGTCCTACAATGAGCAGTTCTTC
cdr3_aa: CASSLEVATVSYNEQFF

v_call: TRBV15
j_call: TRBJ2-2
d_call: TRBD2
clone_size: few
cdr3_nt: TGTGCCACCAGCCGGGGGGGACTAGCGGGAGCGGGGACCGGGGAGCTGTTTTTT
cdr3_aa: CATSRGGLAGAGTGELFF

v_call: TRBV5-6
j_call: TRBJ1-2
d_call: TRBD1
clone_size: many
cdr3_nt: TGTGCCTCAACCGGGACAGGGGTCCCTTCCACGGGCTACACCTTC
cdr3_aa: CASTGTGVPSTGYTF

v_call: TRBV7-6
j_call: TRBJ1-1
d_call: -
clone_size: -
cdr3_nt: TGTGCCAGCAGCTTAGTACAGTACACTGAAGCTTTCTTT
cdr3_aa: CASSLVQYTEAFF

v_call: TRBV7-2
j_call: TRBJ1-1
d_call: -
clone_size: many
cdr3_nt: TGTGCCAGCAGCCAAATCTTCGGGGGTTCCTGGAAGGCTTTCTTT
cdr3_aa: CASSQIFGGSWKAFF

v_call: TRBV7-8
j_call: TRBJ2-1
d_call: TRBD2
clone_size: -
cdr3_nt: TGTGCCAGCAGCTTAGTGGCTAGCGGGAGGCCCGACAATGAGCAGTTCTTC
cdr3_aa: CASSLVASGRPDNEQFF